A single sample gave rise to the 3 T cell receptor beta chains below, sequenced in a study of T cell repertoires in cytomegalovirus infection. A single record per CDR3 protein comes from TCRdb applying MiXCR to the reads. This sample has about 160,000 distinct CDR3 sequences, with 20% to 25% found just once. No antigen has been identified for these receptors. The sequencing used CD8+ T cells from cultured PBMCs, collected from culture after CMV antigen stimulation. The receptor set was obtained from a human donor in good health (CMV status not recorded). Some clones in this sample may be carry-over from other donors' samples.

The J gene is TRBJ1-5, the V gene TRBV5-4, with D perhaps matching TRBD1 (6 bases). The germline gives CDR1 SGHNT, CDR2 YYREEE (reference sequence). This CDR3 is 15 amino acids long. The germline V and J ends were trimmed by 2 bases and 6 bases, with 15 bases remaining between them. Here the CDR3 reads CASSFFFSRGQPQHF. The CDR3 DNA reads TGTGCCAGCAGCTTTTTCTTCTCCAGGGGTCAGCCCCAGCATTTT.

The V call is TRBV10-3, the J call TRBJ1-5; D unresolved. Germline-derived CDR1 and CDR2 are ENHRY and SYGVKD. This CDR3 has 14 residues. With 0 bases removed from V and 2 bases from J, the gap between germline ends came to 5 bases. CDR3 residues: CAISESSRNQPQHF. The CDR3 DNA reads TGTGCCATCAGTGAGTCGAGTCGCAATCAGCCCCAGCATTTT.

The chain carries TRBV6-2 or TRBV6-3 and TRBJ2-3; possibly TRBD1 for D (5 bases). This CDR3 has 12 residues. The V end lost 7 bases, the J end lost 6 bases, and 11 bases lay between the germline ends. Germline V gene lookup returns CDR1 MNHEY and CDR2 SVGEGT. The CDR3: CASKDSRDTQYF. DNA of the CDR3: TGTGCCAGCAAAGACAGTCGGGATACGCAGTATTTT.